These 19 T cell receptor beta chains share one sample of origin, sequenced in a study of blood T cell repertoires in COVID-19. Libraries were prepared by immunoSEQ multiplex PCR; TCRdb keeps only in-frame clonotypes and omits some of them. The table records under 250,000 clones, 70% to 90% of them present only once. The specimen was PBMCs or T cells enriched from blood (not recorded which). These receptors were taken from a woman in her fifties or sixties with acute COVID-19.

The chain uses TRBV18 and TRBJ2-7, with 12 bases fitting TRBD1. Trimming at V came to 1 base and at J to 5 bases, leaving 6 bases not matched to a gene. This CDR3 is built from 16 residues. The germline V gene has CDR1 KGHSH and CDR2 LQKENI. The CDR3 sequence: CASSPLPGQGANEQYF. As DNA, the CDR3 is TGTGCCAGCTCACCACTTCCGGGACAGGGGGCAAACGAGCAGTACTTC. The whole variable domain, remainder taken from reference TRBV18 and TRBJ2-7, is NAGVMQNPRHLVRRRGQEARLRCSPMKGHSHVYWYRQLPEEGLKFMVYLQKENIIDESGMPKERFSAEFPKEGPSILRIQQVVRGDSAAYFCASSPLPGQGANEQYFGPGTRLTVT.

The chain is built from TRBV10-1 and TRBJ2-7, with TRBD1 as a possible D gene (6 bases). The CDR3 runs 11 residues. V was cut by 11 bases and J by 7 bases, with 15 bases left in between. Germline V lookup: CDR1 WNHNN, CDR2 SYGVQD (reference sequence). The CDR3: CAGPRGLEQYF. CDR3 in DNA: TGCGCCGGACCCAGGGGATTGGAGCAGTACTTC.

The CDR3 sequence is CASNRESYGYTF. The CDR3 coding sequence is TGTGCCAGCAACCGAGAGAGCTATGGCTACACCTTC. The V gene is TRBV5-6, the J gene TRBJ1-2; unclear D gene. CDR3 length equals 12 residues. Germline CDR1 reads SGHDT; CDR2 reads YYEEEE. V was cut by 6 bases and J by 4 bases, with 10 bases left in between.

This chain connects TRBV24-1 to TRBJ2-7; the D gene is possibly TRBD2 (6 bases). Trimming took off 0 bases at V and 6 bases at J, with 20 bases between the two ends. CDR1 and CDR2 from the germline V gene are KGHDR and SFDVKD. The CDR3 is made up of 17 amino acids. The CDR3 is CATSDLRRAPDRIEQYF. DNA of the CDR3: TGTGCCACCAGTGATTTGAGGAGGGCGCCCGATCGAATCGAGCAGTACTTC.

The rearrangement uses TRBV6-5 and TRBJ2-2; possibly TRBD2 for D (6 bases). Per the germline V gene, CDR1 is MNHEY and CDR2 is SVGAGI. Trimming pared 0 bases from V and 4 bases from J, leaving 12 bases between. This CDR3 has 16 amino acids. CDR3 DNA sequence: TGTGCCAGCAGTTACTCCGGAGGGGTGGGCACCGGGGAGCTGTTTTTT. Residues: CASSYSGGVGTGELFF.

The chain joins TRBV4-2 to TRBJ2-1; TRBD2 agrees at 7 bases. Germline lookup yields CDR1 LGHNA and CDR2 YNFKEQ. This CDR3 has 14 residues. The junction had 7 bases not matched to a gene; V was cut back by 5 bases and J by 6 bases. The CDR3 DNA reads TGTGCCAGCAGCTCCCGAACTAGCGCCAATGAGCAGTTCTTC. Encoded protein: CASSSRTSANEQFF.

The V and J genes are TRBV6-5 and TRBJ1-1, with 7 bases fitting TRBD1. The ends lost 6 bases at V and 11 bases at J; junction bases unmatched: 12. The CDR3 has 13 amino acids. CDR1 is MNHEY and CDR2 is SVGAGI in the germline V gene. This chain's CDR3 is CASSFDMTGLAFF. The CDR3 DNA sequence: TGTGCCAGCAGCTTCGATATGACAGGGTTGGCTTTCTTT.

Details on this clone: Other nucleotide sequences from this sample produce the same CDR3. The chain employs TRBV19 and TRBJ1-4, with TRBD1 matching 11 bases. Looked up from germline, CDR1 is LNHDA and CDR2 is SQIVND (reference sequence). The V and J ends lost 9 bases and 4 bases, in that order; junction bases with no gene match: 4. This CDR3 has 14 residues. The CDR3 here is CASRTGGSNEKLFF. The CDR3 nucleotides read TGTGCCAGCAGGACAGGGGGCAGTAATGAAAAACTGTTTTTT. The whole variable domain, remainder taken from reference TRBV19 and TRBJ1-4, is DGGITQSPKYLFRKEGQNVTLSCEQNLNHDAMYWYRQDPGQGLRLIYYSQIVNDFQKGDIAEGYSVSREKKESFPLTVTSAQKNPTAFYLCASRTGGSNEKLFFGSGTQLSVL.

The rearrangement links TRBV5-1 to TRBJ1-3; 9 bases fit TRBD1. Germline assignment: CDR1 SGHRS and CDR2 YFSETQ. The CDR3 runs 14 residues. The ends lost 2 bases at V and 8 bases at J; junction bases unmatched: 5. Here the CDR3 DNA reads TGCGCCAGCAGCTTCGGACAGGGGAAAGACACCATATATTTT. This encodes CASSFGQGKDTIYF. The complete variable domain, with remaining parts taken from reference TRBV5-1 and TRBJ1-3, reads KAGVTQTPRYLIKTRGQQVTLSCSPISGHRSVSWYQQTPGQGLQFLFEYFSETQRNKGNFPGRFSGRQFSNSRSEMNVSTLELGDSALYLCASSFGQGKDTIYFGEGSWLTVV.

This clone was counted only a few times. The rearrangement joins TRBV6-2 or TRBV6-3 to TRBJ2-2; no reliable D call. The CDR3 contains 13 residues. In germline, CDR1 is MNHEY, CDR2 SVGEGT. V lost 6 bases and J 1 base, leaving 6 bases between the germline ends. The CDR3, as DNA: TGTGCCAGCAGCCCACAGAACACCGGGGAGCTGTTTTTT. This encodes CASSPQNTGELFF.

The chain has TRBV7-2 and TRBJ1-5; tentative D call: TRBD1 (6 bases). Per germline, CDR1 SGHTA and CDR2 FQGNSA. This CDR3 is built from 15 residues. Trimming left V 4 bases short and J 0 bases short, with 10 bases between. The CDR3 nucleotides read TGTGCCAGCAGCTCCAGGGGTTATAGCAATCAGCCCCAGCATTTT. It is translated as CASSSRGYSNQPQHF.

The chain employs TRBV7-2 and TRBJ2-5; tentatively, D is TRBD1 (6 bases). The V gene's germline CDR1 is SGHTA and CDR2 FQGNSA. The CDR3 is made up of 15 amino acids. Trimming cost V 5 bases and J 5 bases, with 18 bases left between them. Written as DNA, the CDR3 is TGTGCCAGCAGCCCTAATCAGGGGTATCGGGAGACCCAGTACTTC. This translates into CASSPNQGYRETQYF.

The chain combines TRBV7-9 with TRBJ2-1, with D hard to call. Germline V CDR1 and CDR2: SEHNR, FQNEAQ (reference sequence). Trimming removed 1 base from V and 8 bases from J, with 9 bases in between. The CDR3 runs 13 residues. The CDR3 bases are TGTGCCAGCAGCTTAGGGCAAAAAGATGAGCAGTTCTTC. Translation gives CASSLGQKDEQFF.

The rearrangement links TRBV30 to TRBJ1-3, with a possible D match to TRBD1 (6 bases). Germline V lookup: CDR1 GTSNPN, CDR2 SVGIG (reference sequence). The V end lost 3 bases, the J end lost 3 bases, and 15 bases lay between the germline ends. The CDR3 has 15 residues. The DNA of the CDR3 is TGTGCCTGGAGGACCGGACAGTCGAGTGGAAACACCATATATTTT. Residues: CAWRTGQSSGNTIYF.

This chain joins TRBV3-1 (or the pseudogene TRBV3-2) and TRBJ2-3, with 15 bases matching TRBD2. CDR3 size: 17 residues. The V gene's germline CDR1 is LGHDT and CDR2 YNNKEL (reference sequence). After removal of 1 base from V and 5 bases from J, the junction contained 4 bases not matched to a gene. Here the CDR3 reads CASSQGRTSGGGDTQYF. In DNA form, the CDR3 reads TGTGCCAGCAGCCAAGGAAGGACTAGCGGGGGGGGAGATACGCAGTATTTT.

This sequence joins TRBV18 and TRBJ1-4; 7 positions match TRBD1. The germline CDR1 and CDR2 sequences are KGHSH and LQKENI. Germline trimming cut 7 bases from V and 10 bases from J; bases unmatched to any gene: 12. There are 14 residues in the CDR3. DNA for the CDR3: TGTGCCAGCTACGAGGAGGGGGCAGGAGGAAAACTGTTTTTT. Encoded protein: CASYEEGAGGKLFF.

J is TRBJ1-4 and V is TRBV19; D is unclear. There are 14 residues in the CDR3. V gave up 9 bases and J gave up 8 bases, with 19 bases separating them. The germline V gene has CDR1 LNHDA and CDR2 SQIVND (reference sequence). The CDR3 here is CASLEQSPGEKLFF. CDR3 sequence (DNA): TGTGCCAGCCTAGAACAATCCCCGGGGGAAAAACTGTTTTTT.

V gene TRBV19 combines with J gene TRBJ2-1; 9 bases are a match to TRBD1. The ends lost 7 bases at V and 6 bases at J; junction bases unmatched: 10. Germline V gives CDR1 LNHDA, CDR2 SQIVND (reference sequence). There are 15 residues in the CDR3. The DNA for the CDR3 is TGTGCCAGTACAATCGACGGGACAGGGCCCAATGAGCAGTTCTTC. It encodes CASTIDGTGPNEQFF.

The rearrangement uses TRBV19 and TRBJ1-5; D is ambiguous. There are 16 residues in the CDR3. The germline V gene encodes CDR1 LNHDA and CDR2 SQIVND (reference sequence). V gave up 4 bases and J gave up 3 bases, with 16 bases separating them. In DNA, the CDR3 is TGTGCCAGTAGTAGCCCCGGGAGGGCGAACAATCAGCCCCAGCATTTT. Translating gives CASSSPGRANNQPQHF.